This is a list of T cell receptor beta chains from one sample in a study of T cells in Graves' hyperthyroidism and ophthalmopathy. TCRdb processed the multiplex PCR reads anew with MiXCR; each CDR3 protein has one entry. The table has over 700,000 distinct CDR3 sequences, around 20% seen once. Sequencing input: blood. The receptors here all came from a woman aged 45-59 years with Graves' hyperthyroidism that later progressed to Graves' ophthalmopathy. Both conserved end residues are part of each CDR3. D genes are given only for firm matches. A clone size is listed for some rows: how often the clone was seen (once, few, many), or a class if it is expanded.

CAWSAGGGYSGNTIYF	TGTGCCTGGAGTGCAGGGGGGGGGTACTCTGGAAACACCATATATTTT	TRBD1	few	TRBV30	TRBJ1-3
CASRQGASVGANVLTF	TGTGCCAGCAGACAGGGGGCTTCGGTTGGGGCCAACGTCCTGACTTTC	TRBD1	.	TRBV12-3/TRBV12-4	TRBJ2-6
CSARVGAGETQYF	TGCAGTGCTAGAGTGGGGGCCGGAGAGACCCAGTACTTC	.	many	TRBV20-1	TRBJ2-5
CASSIATTVGANVLTF	TGTGCCAGTAGTATAGCCACGACAGTTGGGGCCAACGTCCTGACTTTC	.	.	TRBV19	TRBJ2-6
CASSLQNPYNSPLHF	TGTGCCAGCAGCCTACAGAATCCCTATAATTCACCCCTCCACTTT	.	few	TRBV7-8	TRBJ1-6
CASSPTGEGRAEKLFF	TGTGCCAGCAGCCCTACCGGAGAGGGCAGAGCTGAAAAACTGTTTTTT	.	.	TRBV3-1	TRBJ1-4
CSAAHSGNTIYF	TGCAGTGCTGCCCACTCTGGAAACACCATATATTTT	.	.	TRBV20-1	TRBJ1-3
CATSVQGFVDTQYF	TGTGCCACCAGTGTTCAGGGGTTCGTAGATACGCAGTATTTT	.	.	TRBV15	TRBJ2-3
CASSLEGNQETQYF	TGTGCCAGCAGCTTAGAGGGAAACCAAGAGACCCAGTACTTC	.	many	TRBV7-2	TRBJ2-5
CASSMWGRGETQYF	TGTGCCAGTAGTATGTGGGGGCGCGGAGAGACCCAGTACTTC	.	few	TRBV19	TRBJ2-5
CATTRLFQEGVMWGNTIYF	TGTGCCACCACCCGTTTGTTCCAGGAGGGAGTTATGTGGGGAAACACCATATATTTT	.	.	TRBV15	TRBJ1-3
CASSYGTGSSYEQYF	TGTGCCAGCAGTTATGGGACAGGGAGCTCCTACGAGCAGTACTTC	TRBD1	many	TRBV6-5	TRBJ2-7
CASSPGQGDTGELFF	TGTGCCAGCAGTCCGGGACAGGGGGACACCGGGGAGCTGTTTTTT	TRBD1	many	TRBV5-6	TRBJ2-2
CASSRTSGVGSSYNEQFF	TGTGCCAGCAGCCGGACTAGCGGGGTTGGAAGCTCCTACAATGAGCAGTTCTTC	TRBD2	.	TRBV12-3/TRBV12-4	TRBJ2-1
CAISDLARNTGELFF	TGTGCCATCAGTGACCTGGCAAGGAACACCGGGGAGCTGTTTTTT	.	few	TRBV10-3	TRBJ2-2
CASTTPWGRNNNEQFF	TGTGCCAGCACAACCCCGTGGGGGCGGAACAACAATGAGCAGTTCTTC	.	.	TRBV6-1	TRBJ2-1
CATPPAGGGYQETQYF	TGTGCCACCCCCCCGGCGGGCGGGGGGTACCAAGAGACCCAGTACTTC	TRBD2	.	TRBV2	TRBJ2-5
CASSELGGSQQETQYF	TGTGCCAGCAGTGAATTGGGAGGCAGCCAGCAAGAGACCCAGTACTTC	.	many	TRBV25-1	TRBJ2-5
CASSQIPALEKLFF	TGTGCCAGCAGCCAGATCCCTGCGCTTGAAAAACTGTTTTTT	.	few	TRBV7-2	TRBJ1-4
CASSPPGGTNTEAFF	TGTGCCAGCAGCCCCCCCGGGGGGACGAACACTGAAGCTTTCTTT	.	many	TRBV3-1	TRBJ1-1
CATRTGFGELFF	TGTGCCACCAGAACAGGGTTCGGGGAGCTGTTTTTT	.	few	TRBV15	TRBJ2-2
CASSQDVTGANVLTF	TGTGCCAGCAGCCAAGATGTTACTGGGGCCAACGTCCTGACTTTC	.	.	TRBV3-1	TRBJ2-6
CASMGWVDTEAFF	TGTGCCAGTATGGGGTGGGTGGACACTGAAGCTTTCTTT	.	many	TRBV19	TRBJ1-1
CSARHQGTDTQYF	TGCAGTGCTAGACATCAGGGTACAGATACGCAGTATTTT	.	many	TRBV20-1	TRBJ2-3
CASSFSWDRGDTEAFF	TGTGCCAGCAGCTTTTCATGGGACAGGGGGGACACTGAAGCTTTCTTT	TRBD1	few	TRBV5-4	TRBJ1-1
CASSEAVGAYGYTF	TGTGCCAGCAGTGAAGCAGTCGGGGCCTATGGCTACACCTTC	.	many	TRBV2	TRBJ1-2